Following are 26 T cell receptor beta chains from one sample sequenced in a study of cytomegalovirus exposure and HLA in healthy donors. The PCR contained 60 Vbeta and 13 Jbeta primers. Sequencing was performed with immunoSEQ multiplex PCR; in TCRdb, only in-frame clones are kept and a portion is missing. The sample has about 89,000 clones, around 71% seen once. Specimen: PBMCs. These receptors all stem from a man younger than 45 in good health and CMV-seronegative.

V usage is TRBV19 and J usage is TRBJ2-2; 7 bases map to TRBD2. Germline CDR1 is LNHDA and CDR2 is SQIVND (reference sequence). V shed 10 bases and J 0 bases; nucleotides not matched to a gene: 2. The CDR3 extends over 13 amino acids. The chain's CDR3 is CAMTSTNTGELFF. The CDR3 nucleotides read TGTGCCATGACTAGCACGAACACCGGGGAGCTGTTTTTT.

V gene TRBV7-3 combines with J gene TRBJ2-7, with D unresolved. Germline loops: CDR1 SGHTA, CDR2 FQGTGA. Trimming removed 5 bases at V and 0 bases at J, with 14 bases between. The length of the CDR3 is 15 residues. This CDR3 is CASSVKTGSSYEQYF. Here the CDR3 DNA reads TGTGCCAGCAGCGTTAAGACTGGTAGCTCCTACGAGCAGTACTTC.

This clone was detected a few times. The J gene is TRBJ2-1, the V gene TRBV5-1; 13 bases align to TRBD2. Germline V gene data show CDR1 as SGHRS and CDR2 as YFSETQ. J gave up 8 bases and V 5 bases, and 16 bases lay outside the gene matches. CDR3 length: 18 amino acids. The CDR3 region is CASSRTPPTSGRGHEQFF. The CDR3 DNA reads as TGCGCCAGCAGTCGCACTCCCCCTACTAGCGGGAGGGGACATGAGCAGTTCTTC.

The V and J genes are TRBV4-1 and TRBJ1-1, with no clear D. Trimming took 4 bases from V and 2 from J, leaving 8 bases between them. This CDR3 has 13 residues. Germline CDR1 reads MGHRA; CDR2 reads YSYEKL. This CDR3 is CASSPGINTEAFF. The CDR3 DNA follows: TGCGCCAGCAGCCCGGGGATTAACACTGAAGCTTTCTTT.

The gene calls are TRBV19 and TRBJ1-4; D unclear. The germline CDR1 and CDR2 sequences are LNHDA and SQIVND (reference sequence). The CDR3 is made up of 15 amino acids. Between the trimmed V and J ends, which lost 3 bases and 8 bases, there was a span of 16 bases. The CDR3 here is CASSIERGRWEKLFF. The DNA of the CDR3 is TGTGCCAGTAGTATTGAGCGCGGCCGATGGGAAAAACTGTTTTTT.

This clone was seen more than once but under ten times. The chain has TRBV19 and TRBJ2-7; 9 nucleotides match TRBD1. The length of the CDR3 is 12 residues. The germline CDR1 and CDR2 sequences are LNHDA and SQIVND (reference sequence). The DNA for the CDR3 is TGTGCGGCCGGGACAGGGACCTACGAGCAGTACTTC. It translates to CAAGTGTYEQYF.

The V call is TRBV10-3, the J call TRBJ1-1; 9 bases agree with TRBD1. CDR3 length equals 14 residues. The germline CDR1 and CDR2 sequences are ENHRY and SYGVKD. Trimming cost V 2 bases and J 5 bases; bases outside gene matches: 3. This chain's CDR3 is CAISEGQGMTEAFF. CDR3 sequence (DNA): TGTGCCATCAGTGAGGGACAGGGGATGACTGAAGCTTTCTTT.

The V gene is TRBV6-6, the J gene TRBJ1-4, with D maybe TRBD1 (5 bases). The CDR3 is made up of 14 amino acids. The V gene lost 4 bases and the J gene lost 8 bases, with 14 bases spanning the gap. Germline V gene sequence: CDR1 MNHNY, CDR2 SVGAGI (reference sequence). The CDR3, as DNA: TGTGCCAGCAGTTCCTCTTCGGGGGAGGAAAAACTGTTTTTT. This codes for CASSSSSGEEKLFF.

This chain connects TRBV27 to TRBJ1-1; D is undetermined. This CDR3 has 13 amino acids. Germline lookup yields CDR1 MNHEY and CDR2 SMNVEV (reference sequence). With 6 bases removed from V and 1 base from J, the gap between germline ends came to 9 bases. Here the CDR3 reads CASRLQENTEAFF. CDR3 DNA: TGTGCCAGCAGACTCCAGGAGAACACTGAAGCTTTCTTT.

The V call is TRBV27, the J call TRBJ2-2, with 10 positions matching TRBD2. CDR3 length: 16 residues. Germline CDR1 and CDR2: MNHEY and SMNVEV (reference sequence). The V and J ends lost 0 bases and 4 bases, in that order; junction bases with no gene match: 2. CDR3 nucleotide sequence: TGTGCCAGCAGTTTATCGAGCGGGAGGGCCACCGGGGAGCTGTTTTTT. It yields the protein CASSLSSGRATGELFF.

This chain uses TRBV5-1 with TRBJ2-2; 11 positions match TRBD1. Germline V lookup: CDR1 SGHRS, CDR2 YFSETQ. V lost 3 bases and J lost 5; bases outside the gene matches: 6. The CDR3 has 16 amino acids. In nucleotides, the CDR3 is TGCGCCAGCAGCTGGACAGGGGGCGTAGGAACCGGGGAGCTGTTTTTT. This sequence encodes CASSWTGGVGTGELFF.

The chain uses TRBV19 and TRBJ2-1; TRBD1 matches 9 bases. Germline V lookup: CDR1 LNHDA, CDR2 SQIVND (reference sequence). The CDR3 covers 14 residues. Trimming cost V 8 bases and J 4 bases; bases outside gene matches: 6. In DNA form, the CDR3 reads TGTGCCAGTTCTACGGGGACAGGGTACAATGAGCAGTTCTTC. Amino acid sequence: CASSTGTGYNEQFF.

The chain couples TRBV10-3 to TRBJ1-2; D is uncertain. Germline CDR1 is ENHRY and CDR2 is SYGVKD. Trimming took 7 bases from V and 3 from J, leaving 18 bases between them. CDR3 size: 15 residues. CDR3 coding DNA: TGTGCCATCACAAAGGAAACTATCGGAGACTATGGCTACACCTTC. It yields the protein CAITKETIGDYGYTF.

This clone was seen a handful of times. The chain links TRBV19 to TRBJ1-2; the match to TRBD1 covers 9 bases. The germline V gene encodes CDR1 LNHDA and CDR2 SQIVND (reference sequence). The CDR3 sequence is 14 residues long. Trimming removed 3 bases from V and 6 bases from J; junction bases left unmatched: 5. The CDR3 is CASSIGDRADGYTF. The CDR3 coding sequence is TGTGCCAGTAGTATCGGGGACAGGGCGGATGGCTACACCTTC.

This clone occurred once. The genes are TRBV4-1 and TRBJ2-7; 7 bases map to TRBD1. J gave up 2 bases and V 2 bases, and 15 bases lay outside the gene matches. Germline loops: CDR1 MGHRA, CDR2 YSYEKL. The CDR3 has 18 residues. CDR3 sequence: CASSQSHPGTAYPYEQYF. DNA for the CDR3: TGCGCCAGCAGCCAAAGCCATCCCGGGACAGCGTACCCCTACGAGCAGTACTTC.

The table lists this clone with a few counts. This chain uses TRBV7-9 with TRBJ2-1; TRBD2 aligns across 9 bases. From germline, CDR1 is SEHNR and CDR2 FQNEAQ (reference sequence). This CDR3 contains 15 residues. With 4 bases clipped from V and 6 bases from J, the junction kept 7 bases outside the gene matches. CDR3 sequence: CASSSSGGKGNEQFF. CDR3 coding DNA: TGTGCCAGCAGCTCCAGCGGGGGGAAAGGCAATGAGCAGTTCTTC.

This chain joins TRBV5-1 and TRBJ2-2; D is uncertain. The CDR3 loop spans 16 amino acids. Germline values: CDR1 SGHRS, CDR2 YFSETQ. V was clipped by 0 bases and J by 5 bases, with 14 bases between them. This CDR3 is CASSLGTLRVTGELFF. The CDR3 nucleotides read TGCGCCAGCAGCTTGGGCACGTTACGCGTAACCGGGGAGCTGTTTTTT.

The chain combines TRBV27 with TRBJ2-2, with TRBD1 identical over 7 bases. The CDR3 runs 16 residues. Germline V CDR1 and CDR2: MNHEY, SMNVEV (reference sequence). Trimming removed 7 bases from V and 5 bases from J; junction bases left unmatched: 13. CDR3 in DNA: TGTGCCAGCACCACCCCGGGACAGCTATCGACCGGGGAGCTGTTTTTT. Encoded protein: CASTTPGQLSTGELFF.

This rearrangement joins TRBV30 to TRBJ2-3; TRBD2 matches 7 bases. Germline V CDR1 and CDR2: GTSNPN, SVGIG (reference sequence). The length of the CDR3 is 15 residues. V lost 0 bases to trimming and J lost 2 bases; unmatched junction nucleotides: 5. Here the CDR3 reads CAWSVLSGVTDTQYF. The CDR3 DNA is TGTGCCTGGAGTGTTTTAAGCGGGGTCACAGATACGCAGTATTTT.

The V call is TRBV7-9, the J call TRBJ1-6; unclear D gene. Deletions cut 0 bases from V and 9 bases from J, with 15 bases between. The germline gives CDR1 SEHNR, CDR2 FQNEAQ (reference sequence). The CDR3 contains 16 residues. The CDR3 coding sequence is TGTGCCAGCAGCTTAGCGATTGTGGGAGGCGGTTCACCCCTCCACTTT. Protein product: CASSLAIVGGGSPLHF.

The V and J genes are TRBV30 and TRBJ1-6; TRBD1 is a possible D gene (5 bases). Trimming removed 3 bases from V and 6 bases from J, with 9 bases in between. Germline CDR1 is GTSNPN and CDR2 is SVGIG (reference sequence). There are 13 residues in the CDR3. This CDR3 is CAWRRDSNSPLHF. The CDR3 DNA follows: TGTGCCTGGAGACGGGACTCTAATTCACCCCTCCACTTT.

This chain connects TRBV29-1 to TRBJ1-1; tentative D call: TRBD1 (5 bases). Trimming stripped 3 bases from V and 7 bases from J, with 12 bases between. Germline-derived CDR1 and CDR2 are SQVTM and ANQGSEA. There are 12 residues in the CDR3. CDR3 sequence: CSVDWGGREAFF. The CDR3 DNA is TGCAGCGTTGATTGGGGCGGACGTGAAGCTTTCTTT.

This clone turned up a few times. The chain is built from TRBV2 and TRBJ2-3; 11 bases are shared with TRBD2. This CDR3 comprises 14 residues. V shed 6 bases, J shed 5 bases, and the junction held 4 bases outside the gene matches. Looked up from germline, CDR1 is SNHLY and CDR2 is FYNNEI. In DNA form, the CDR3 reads TGTGCCAGCAGACCGGGACTAGCGGTAGATACGCAGTATTTT. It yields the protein CASRPGLAVDTQYF. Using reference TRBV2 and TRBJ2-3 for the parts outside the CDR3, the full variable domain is EPEVTQTPSHQVTQMGQEVILRCVPISNHLYFYWYRQILGQKVEFLVSFYNNEISEKSEIFDDQFSVERPDGSNFTLKIRSTKLEDSAMYFCASRPGLAVDTQYFGPGTRLTVL.

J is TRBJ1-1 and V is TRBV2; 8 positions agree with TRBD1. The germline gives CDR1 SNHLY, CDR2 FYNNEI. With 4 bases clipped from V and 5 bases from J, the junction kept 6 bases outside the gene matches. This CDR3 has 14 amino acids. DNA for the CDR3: TGTGCCAGCAGTGGCAGGGGGCAAGGGACTGAAGCTTTCTTT. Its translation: CASSGRGQGTEAFF.

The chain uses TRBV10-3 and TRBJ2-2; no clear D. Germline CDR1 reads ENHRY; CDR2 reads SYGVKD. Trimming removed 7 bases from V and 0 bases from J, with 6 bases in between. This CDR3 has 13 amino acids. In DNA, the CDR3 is TGTGCCATCACCCCATCGAACACCGGGGAGCTGTTTTTT. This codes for CAITPSNTGELFF.

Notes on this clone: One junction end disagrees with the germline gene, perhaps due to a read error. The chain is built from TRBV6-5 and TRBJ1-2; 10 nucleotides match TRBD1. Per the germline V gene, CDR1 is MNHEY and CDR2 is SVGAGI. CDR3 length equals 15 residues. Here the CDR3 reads CASSPPRDRGICYPF. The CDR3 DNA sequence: TGTGCCAGCAGCCCACCCCGGGACAGGGGTATTTGCTACCCCTTC.